The entry below gives a single T cell receptor (beta chain) sequence along with its context. This record belongs to a study of blood T cell repertoires in COVID-19. The table came from immunoSEQ multiplex PCR; TCRdb's copy has only in-frame clones and leaves some out. This sample yields more than 250,000 clones, of which 88% are seen a single time; 0.65% to 0.8% belongs to the top ten. Losses at the gene ends were 0 bases for V and 6 bases for J; bases not matched to a gene: 4. The CDR3 has 16 amino acids. Germline CDR1 reads LGHNA; CDR2 reads YSLEER. The clonotype originates from a human donor in a cohort sampled during active COVID-19. Material for sequencing was peripheral blood. The chain combines TRBV4-3 with TRBJ2-3, with 12 bases aligning to TRBD2. CDR3 amino acids: CASSQESLAGGDTQYF. CDR3 coding DNA: TGCGCCAGCAGCCAAGAGTCGCTAGCGGGGGGGGATACGCAGTATTTT.